Listed below are T cell receptor beta chains from one sample, sequenced in a study of blood T cell repertoires in COVID-19. Generated by immunoSEQ multiplex PCR, the TCRdb table keeps only in-frame clones and is missing some. The repertoire consists of roughly 110,000 clones, with under 90% occurring once and the leading ten covering around 15%. The sequenced material came from peripheral blood. These receptors all come from an older woman with acute or convalescent COVID-19. Each CDR3 is given with its conserved first and last residue. D genes are given only for firm matches. Some rows have no size entry. The others give once, few or many, or a class for an expanded clone.

abundance	d_gene	v_gene	j_gene	CDR3aa	CDR3nt
-	TRBD2	TRBV4-1	TRBJ2-3	CASSREAGGPGDTQYF	TGCGCCAGCAGCCGAGAGGCGGGAGGGCCGGGAGATACGCAGTATTTT
-	TRBD1	TRBV16	TRBJ2-1	CASTTGDRGREQFF	TGTGCCAGCACCACTGGGGACAGGGGGCGCGAGCAGTTCTTC
-	-	TRBV19	TRBJ2-7	CASSILGHQYEQYF	TGTGCCAGTAGTATTTTGGGACATCAATACGAGCAGTACTTC
-	TRBD2	TRBV7-9	TRBJ2-7	CASSLAGREVEQYF	TGTGCCAGCAGCTTAGCGGGGCGGGAGGTCGAGCAGTACTTC
-	-	TRBV11-2	TRBJ1-1	CASSSKRWGVNTEAFF	TGTGCCAGCAGCTCAAAACGGTGGGGGGTGAACACTGAAGCTTTCTTT
-	-	TRBV29-1	TRBJ1-1	CSGDSRGTEAFF	TGCAGCGGTGATAGTAGAGGCACTGAAGCTTTCTTT
few	TRBD1	TRBV7-2	TRBJ1-2	CASSLVSGTGASGYGYTF	TGTGCCAGCAGCTTAGTGTCCGGGACAGGAGCCTCGGGCTATGGCTACACCTTC
-	TRBD2	TRBV3-1/TRBV3-2	TRBJ2-3	CASSQDASGRFGTQYF	TGTGCCAGCAGCCAAGATGCTAGCGGGAGATTCGGTACGCAGTATTTT
-	-	TRBV19	TRBJ1-2	CASSQTGNYGYTF	TGTGCCAGTAGCCAAACAGGGAACTATGGCTACACCTTC
-	-	TRBV6-1	TRBJ1-6	CASSERGNYNSPLHF	TGTGCCAGCAGTGAACGTGGCAACTATAATTCACCCCTCCACTTT
-	-	TRBV18	TRBJ2-3	CASSPSWRAETLTDTQYF	TGTGCCAGCTCACCATCTTGGCGAGCGGAGACTCTCACAGATACGCAGTATTTT
-	-	TRBV6-5	TRBJ2-2	CASDKQATGELFF	TGTGCCAGCGATAAACAGGCGACCGGGGAGCTGTTTTTT
-	-	TRBV27	TRBJ1-3	CASSRLSSGNTIYF	TGTGCCAGCAGCAGGCTAAGCTCTGGAAACACCATATATTTT
-	TRBD2	TRBV5-1	TRBJ2-1	CASSLTPLLAGGPNEQFF	TGCGCCAGCAGCCTCACCCCGTTACTAGCGGGGGGGCCCAATGAGCAGTTCTTC
-	TRBD1	TRBV29-1	TRBJ1-4	CSVKDREANEKLFF	TGCAGCGTCAAGGACAGGGAAGCTAATGAAAAACTGTTTTTT
-	-	TRBV11-2	TRBJ1-1	CASIVSAGYTEAFF	TGTGCCAGCATCGTATCGGCGGGGTACACTGAAGCTTTCTTT
few	TRBD2	TRBV6-6	TRBJ2-7	CASTAGTSYEQYF	TGTGCCAGCACCGCAGGGACTAGCTACGAGCAGTACTTC
-	TRBD1	TRBV6-4	TRBJ1-1	CASSTGTGDTEAFF	TGTGCCAGCAGCACCGGGACAGGGGACACTGAAGCTTTCTTT
-	-	TRBV5-8	TRBJ2-3	CASSLGGPGTDTQYF	TGTGCCAGCAGCCTGGGCGGGCCTGGCACAGATACGCAGTATTTT
-	-	TRBV7-2	TRBJ2-7	CASSLETGFYEQYF	TGTGCCAGCAGCTTAGAAACAGGATTCTACGAGCAGTACTTC
-	-	TRBV2	TRBJ1-3	CASSEGHLNSGNTIYF	TGTGCCAGCAGTGAGGGACACCTAAACTCTGGAAACACCATATATTTT
-	-	TRBV7-9	TRBJ2-7	CASRIWGDLDEQYF	TGTGCCAGCAGAATCTGGGGGGATCTCGACGAGCAGTACTTC
-	-	TRBV14	TRBJ1-6	CASSQDRGGNSPLHF	TGTGCCAGCAGCCAAGATCGGGGAGGGAATTCACCCCTCCACTTT
-	TRBD2	TRBV4-2	TRBJ2-5	CASSAGVGADQETQYF	TGTGCCAGCAGCGCGGGGGTTGGGGCCGATCAAGAGACCCAGTACTTC
-	-	TRBV4-1	TRBJ2-2	CASSQAGPNTGELFF	TGCGCCAGCAGCCAAGCAGGGCCGAACACCGGGGAGCTGTTTTTT
-	TRBD1	TRBV19	TRBJ1-1	CASRDDRGSSEAFF	TGTGCCAGTAGGGATGACAGGGGCTCCTCTGAAGCTTTCTTT
-	-	TRBV5-1	TRBJ1-3	CASSLGREPGNTIYF	TGCGCCAGCAGCTTGGGACGGGAACCTGGAAACACCATATATTTT
-	-	TRBV3-1/TRBV3-2	TRBJ1-2	CASSQDLAGVGYYGYTF	TGTGCCAGCAGCCAAGATCTCGCGGGGGTTGGTTACTATGGCTACACCTTC
-	-	TRBV20-1	TRBJ1-1	CSAVRGSEAFF	TGCAGTGCCGTGAGAGGTTCTGAAGCTTTCTTT
-	-	TRBV18	TRBJ1-1	CASSPDGGDRSEAFF	TGTGCCAGCTCACCCGACGGAGGGGATAGGTCTGAAGCTTTCTTT
few	-	TRBV19	TRBJ1-1	CASSIVSGNTEAFF	TGTGCCAGTAGTATAGTGAGCGGGAACACTGAAGCTTTCTTT
-	-	TRBV6-2/TRBV6-3	TRBJ2-7	CASSYSLNSPRNF	TGTGCCAGCAGTTACTCTCTGAACAGCCCCAGGAACTTC
once	TRBD1	TRBV24-1	TRBJ1-1	CATSDDRGRMNTEAFF	TGTGCCACCAGTGACGACAGGGGGAGGATGAACACTGAAGCTTTCTTT
-	-	TRBV28	TRBJ1-6	CASTIRRGRVNSPLHF	TGTGCCAGCACCATCCGAAGGGGGAGAGTTAATTCACCCCTCCACTTT
-	-	TRBV7-2	TRBJ1-1	CASSLGQMNTEAFF	TGTGCCAGCAGCTTAGGACAGATGAACACTGAAGCTTTCTTT
-	TRBD1	TRBV7-8	TRBJ2-5	CASSLGDSQETQYF	TGTGCCAGCAGCTTGGGGGACAGTCAAGAGACCCAGTACTTC
-	-	TRBV3-1/TRBV3-2	TRBJ1-2	CASSQDLVAGAAYGYTF	TGTGCCAGCAGCCAAGATCTTGTAGCGGGGGCGGCCTATGGCTACACCTTC
-	TRBD2	TRBV18	TRBJ2-7	CASSPPVGSGRRTYEQYF	TGTGCCAGCTCACCCCCTGTTGGTAGCGGGAGGCGGACCTACGAGCAGTACTTC
-	-	TRBV27	TRBJ1-2	CASTPQSGLSSYGYTF	TGTGCCAGCACCCCCCAGTCGGGACTGTCAAGCTATGGCTACACCTTC
-	TRBD1	TRBV2	TRBJ2-1	CASSESIWDSQDNEQFF	TGTGCCAGCAGTGAATCTATCTGGGACAGCCAAGACAATGAGCAGTTCTTC
-	-	TRBV6-1	TRBJ2-7	CASSESPGVGPYEQYF	TGTGCCAGCAGTGAGAGCCCAGGGGTTGGACCCTACGAGCAGTACTTC
-	-	TRBV27	TRBJ2-1	CASSFRDGGFDEQFF	TGTGCCAGCAGTTTCCGGGACGGGGGATTCGATGAGCAGTTCTTC
few	-	TRBV19	TRBJ1-2	CASSTGVSQGYTF	TGTGCCAGTAGTACCGGGGTCTCGCAAGGCTACACCTTC
-	-	TRBV2	TRBJ2-1	CASRGTVGPHNEQFF	TGTGCCAGCAGGGGAACAGTGGGGCCTCACAATGAGCAGTTCTTC
once	-	TRBV20-1	TRBJ2-7	CSASDSSYEQYF	TGCAGTGCTAGTGATAGCTCCTACGAGCAGTACTTC
-	-	TRBV19	TRBJ1-2	CASSNRANYGYTF	TGTGCCAGTAGTAACAGGGCTAACTATGGCTACACCTTC
-	-	TRBV12-3/TRBV12-4	TRBJ1-2	CASSFPDTYGYTF	TGTGCCAGCAGTTTCCCCGATACTTATGGCTACACCTTC